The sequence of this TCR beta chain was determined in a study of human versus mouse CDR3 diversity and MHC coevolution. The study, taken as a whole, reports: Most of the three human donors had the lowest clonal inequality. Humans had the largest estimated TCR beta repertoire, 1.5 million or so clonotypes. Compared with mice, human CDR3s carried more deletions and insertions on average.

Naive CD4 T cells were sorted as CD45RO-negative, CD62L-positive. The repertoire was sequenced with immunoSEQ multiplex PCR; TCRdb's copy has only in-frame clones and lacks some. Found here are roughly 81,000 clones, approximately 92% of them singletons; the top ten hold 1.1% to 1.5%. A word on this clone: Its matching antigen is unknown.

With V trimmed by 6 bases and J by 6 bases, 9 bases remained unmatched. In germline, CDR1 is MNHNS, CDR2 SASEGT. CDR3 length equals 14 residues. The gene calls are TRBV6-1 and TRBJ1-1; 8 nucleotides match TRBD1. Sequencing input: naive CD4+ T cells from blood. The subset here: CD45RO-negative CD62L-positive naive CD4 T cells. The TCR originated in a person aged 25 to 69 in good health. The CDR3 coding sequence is TGTGCCAGCAGGGCACAGGGGGAGAGATCTGAAGCTTTCTTT. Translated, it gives CASRAQGERSEAFF.